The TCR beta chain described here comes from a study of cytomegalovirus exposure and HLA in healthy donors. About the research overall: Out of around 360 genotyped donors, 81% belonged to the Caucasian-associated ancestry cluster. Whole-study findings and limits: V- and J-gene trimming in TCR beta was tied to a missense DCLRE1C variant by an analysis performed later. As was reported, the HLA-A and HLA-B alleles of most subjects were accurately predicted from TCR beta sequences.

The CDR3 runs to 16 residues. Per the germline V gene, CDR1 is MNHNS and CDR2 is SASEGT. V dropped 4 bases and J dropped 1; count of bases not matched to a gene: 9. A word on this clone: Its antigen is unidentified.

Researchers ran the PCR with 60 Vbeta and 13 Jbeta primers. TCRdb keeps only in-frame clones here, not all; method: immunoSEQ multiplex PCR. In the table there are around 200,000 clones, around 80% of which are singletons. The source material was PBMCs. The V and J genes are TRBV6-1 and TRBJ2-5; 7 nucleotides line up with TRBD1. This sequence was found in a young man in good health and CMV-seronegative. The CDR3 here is CASSAEVGTVQETQYF. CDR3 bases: TGTGCCAGCAGTGCGGAAGTCGGGACAGTCCAAGAGACCCAGTACTTC.